Sequencing of this T cell receptor beta chain was carried out in a study of blood T cell repertoires in COVID-19. Study details: Sites in the United States, Italy and Spain provided acute and convalescent COVID-19 samples. Sources were T cells, B-cell-depleted T cells, or PBMCs; the material itself was cDNA or gDNA.

Authors' data handling: Reference gene primer amplification gave estimated nucleated cell counts. Assay: immunoSEQ multiplex PCR; the TCRdb copy retains only in-frame clones and omits some. The DNA was the basis for D and trimming; V, J and clone size are from that table. The sample shows approximately 240,000 clones, approximately 80% of them seen only once. From germline, CDR1 is SQVTM and CDR2 ANQGSEA. CDR3 size: 14 residues. V shed 6 bases, J shed 3 bases, and the junction held 8 bases outside the gene matches. Material for sequencing was peripheral blood. This TCR was recovered from a woman aged 60-75 years who had recovered from COVID-19. V gene TRBV29-1 combines with J gene TRBJ2-1; 7 nucleotides agree with TRBD2. The CDR3: CSVIPSGGYNEQFF. CDR3 DNA: TGCAGCGTCATACCCTCGGGGGGCTACAATGAGCAGTTCTTC.